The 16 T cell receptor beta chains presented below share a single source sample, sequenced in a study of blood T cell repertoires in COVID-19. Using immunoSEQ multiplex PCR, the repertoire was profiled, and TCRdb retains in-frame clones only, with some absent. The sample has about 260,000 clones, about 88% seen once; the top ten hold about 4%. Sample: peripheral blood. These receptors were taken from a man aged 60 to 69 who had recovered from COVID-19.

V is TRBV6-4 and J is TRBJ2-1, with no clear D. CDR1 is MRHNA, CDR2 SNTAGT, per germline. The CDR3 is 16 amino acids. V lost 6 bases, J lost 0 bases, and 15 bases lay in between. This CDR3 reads CASRERVSSSYNEQFF. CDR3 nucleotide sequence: TGTGCCAGCAGAGAAAGAGTCTCGAGCTCCTACAATGAGCAGTTCTTC.

CDR3 residues: CASSLTGPGLAGIARTDTQYF. The CDR3 nucleotides are TGTGCCAGCAGCTTAACGGGGCCGGGACTAGCGGGAATCGCCCGCACAGATACGCAGTATTTT. The chain carries TRBV7-3 and TRBJ2-3; 13 bases match TRBD2. With 0 bases clipped from V and 1 base from J, the junction kept 13 bases outside the gene matches. Germline V gene sequence: CDR1 SGHTA, CDR2 FQGTGA. The CDR3 runs 21 residues.

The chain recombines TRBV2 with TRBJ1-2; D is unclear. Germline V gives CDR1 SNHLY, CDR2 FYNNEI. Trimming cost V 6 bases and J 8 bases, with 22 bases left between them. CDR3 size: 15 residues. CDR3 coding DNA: TGTGCCAGCAGCCTACTTGGGCTCTTGAACAGAGGCTACACCTTC. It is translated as CASSLLGLLNRGYTF.

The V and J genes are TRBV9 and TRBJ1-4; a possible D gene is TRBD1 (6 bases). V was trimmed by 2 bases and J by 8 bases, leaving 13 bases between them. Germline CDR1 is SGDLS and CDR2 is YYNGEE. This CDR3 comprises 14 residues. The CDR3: CASSVGQKVEKLFF. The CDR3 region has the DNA TGTGCCAGCAGCGTCGGACAGAAAGTAGAAAAACTGTTTTTT.

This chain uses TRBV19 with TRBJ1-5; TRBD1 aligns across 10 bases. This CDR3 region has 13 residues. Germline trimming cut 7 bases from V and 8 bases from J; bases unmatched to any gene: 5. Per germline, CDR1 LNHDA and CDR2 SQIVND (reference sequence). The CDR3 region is CASTDRGREPQHF. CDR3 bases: TGTGCCAGTACCGACAGGGGGCGGGAGCCCCAGCATTTT.

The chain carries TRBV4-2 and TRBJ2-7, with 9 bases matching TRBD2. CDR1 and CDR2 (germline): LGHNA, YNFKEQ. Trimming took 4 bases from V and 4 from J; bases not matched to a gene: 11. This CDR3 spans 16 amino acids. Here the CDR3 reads CASSRSIAGAEYEQYF. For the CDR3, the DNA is TGTGCCAGCAGCCGTTCCATAGCGGGGGCTGAGTACGAGCAGTACTTC.

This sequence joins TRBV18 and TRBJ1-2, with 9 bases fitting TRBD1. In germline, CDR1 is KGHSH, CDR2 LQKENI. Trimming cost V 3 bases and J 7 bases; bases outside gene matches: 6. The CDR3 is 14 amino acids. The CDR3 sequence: CASSPETGGVGYTF. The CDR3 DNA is TGTGCCAGCTCACCCGAAACAGGGGGCGTTGGCTACACCTTC.

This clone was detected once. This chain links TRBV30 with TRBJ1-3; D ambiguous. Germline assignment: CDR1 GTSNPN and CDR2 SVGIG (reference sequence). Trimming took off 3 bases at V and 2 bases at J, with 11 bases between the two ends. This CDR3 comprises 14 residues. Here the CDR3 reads CAWRSPGAGNTIYF. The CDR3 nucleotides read TGTGCCTGGAGATCCCCCGGGGCTGGAAACACCATATATTTT.

The CDR3 region is CASSPGVNTEAFF. The CDR3 DNA reads TGTGCCAGCAGCCCAGGTGTGAACACTGAAGCTTTCTTT. The chain links TRBV5-6 to TRBJ1-1; D is uncertain. The germline V gene has CDR1 SGHDT and CDR2 YYEEEE. This CDR3 has 13 residues. V gave up 4 bases and J gave up 0 bases, with 7 bases separating them.

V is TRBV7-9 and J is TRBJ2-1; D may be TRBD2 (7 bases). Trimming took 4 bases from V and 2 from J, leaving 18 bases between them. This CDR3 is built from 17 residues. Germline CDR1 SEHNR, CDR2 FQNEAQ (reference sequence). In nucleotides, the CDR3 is TGTGCCAGCAGCTCCCACATGCTCGGGGGGCCCTACAATGAGCAGTTCTTC. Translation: CASSSHMLGGPYNEQFF.

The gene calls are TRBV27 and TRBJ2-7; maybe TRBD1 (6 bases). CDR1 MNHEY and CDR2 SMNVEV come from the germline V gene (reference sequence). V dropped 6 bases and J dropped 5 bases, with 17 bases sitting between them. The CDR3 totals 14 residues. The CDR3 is CASRFTGLWDEQYF. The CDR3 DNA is TGTGCCAGCAGGTTTACAGGGTTGTGGGACGAGCAGTACTTC.

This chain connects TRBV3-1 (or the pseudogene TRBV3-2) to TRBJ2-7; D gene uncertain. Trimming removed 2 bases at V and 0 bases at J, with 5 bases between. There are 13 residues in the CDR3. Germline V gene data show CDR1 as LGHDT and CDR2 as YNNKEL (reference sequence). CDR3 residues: CASSQLSSYEQYF. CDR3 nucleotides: TGTGCCAGCAGCCAACTCAGCTCCTACGAGCAGTACTTC.

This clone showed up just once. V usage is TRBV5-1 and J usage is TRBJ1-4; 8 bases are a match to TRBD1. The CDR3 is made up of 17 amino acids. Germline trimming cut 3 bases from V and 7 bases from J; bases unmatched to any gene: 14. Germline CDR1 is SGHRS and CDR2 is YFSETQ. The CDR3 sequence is CASSSPPGQGLGEKLFF. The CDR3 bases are TGCGCCAGCAGCTCTCCCCCCGGACAGGGATTGGGTGAAAAACTGTTTTTT.

The CDR3 sequence is CASSETGGAYGYTF. The CDR3 bases are TGTGCCAGCAGCGAGACAGGGGGCGCGTATGGCTACACCTTC. J is TRBJ1-2 and V is TRBV9; 10 nucleotides line up with TRBD1. The germline V gene encodes CDR1 SGDLS and CDR2 YYNGEE. CDR3 length: 14 residues. Germline trimming cut 3 bases from V and 5 bases from J; bases unmatched to any gene: 4.

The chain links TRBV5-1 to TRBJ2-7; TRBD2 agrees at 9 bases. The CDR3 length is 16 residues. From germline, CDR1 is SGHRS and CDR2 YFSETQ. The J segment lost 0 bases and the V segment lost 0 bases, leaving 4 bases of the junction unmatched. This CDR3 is CASSLDSGGVSYEQYF. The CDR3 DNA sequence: TGCGCCAGCAGCTTGGATAGCGGGGGTGTCTCCTACGAGCAGTACTTC.

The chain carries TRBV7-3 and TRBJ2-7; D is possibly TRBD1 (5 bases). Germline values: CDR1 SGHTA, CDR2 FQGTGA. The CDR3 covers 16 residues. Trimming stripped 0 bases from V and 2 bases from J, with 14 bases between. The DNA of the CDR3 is TGTGCCAGCAGCTTAACCCCCGAACAGGCGGCCTACGAGCAGTACTTC. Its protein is CASSLTPEQAAYEQYF.